The T cell receptor (beta chain) described here comes from a study of beta chain features in type 1 diabetes. Averaging around 120 mL, one heparinised blood draw was given by each donor. Germline CDR1 and CDR2: KGHSH and LQKENI. The CDR3 is made up of 14 amino acids. With 3 bases removed from V and 5 bases from J, the gap between germline ends came to 12 bases. Broader study findings: More deletions and fewer insertions at VDJ junctions were found in patients with type 1 diabetes. In every one of the four CD4+ subsets, TCRB CDR3s were moderately but significantly shorter in Type 1 diabetes patients.

The sample holds many counts of this clone. Antigen unknown. Isolated RNA was reverse transcribed in full, so expressed TCRB transcripts were sequenced. Some 3.6 million reads per sample were averaged for naive, central memory and regulatory samples. Only in-frame clones appear in the TCRdb table, and some are missing; sequencing was by immunoSEQ multiplex PCR. The data contain around 150,000 clones, about 8.1% of them singletons. Sample: central memory CD4+ T cells from blood. This rearrangement joins TRBV18 to TRBJ2-3; possible D gene TRBD1, 6 bases. The TCR originated in a young man in good health. CDR3 residues: CASSPATGGDTQYF. In DNA, the CDR3 is TGTGCCAGCTCACCGGCGACAGGAGGAGATACGCAGTATTTT.